This TCR beta chain is from a study of human T cells and chemical hapten exposure (dated by TCRdb to about 2021). Turning to the overall study: For sensitization, 2% DPC in acetone was applied to a roughly 2 cm by roughly 2 cm area of upper inner arm skin. Weekly therapeutic DPC doses were additionally applied to the scalp of patients throughout the roughly 23-week study period. About 29 alopecia patients gave blood for TCR sequencing at one to four time points (pre-sensitization, 2, 6 and 24 weeks). Patch testing was done on the upper back using Finn chambers containing 0.01% DPC, and results were scored after 6 days according to International Contact Dermatitis Research Group standards. The libraries were sequenced as a pool, and the TCR yield per sample differed mostly because of small variations in library volumes within the pool. Blood was sampled from patients pre-sensitization (week 0) and at 2, 6 and about 24 weeks after DPC sensitization. Peripheral blood TCR repertoire changes were tracked in vivo in alopecia patients during primary and secondary sensitization to the hapten diphenylcyclopropenone (DPC). The patient cohort, mostly female, included alopecia areata with under or over 50% scalp involvement, alopecia totalis and alopecia universalis. Broad study findings and their caveats: Expanded TCRs formed significantly more large CDR3 similarity clusters than pre-sensitization or healthy control sets, consistent with antigen-driven responses. After repeated subsampling, changes were observed in the strength of the expansion versus patch-test correlation and in the threshold at which the correlation became significant. Alopecia, a presumed autoimmune disease, was present in all patients, so the immune response of the patients might differ from that of healthy individuals. The number of TCRs above 1 in 1000 frequency did not change with DPC sensitization; there was no evidence of global repertoire structure alterations. A positive correlation was found between the number of PT1 expanded TCRs and patch test score, with significance reached at thresholds 8, 16 and 32 but not 4.

Preparation of the library involved RACE. The sequencer was a NextSeq 500. During library preparation, unique molecular identifiers were attached to individual cDNA molecules so that TCRs could be counted in a quantitative, reproducible way. Both TCR alpha and TCR beta chains were sequenced from each blood RNA sample. As for the original processing: A median of approximately 100,000 TCRs per sample was observed, with a range of about 23,224 to 690,600. V, J and CDR3 annotation of the TCR reads was performed with the Decombinator software suite. For PS versus PT1 abundance plots, all samples were subsampled to the same number of TCRs (28,000). TCRs were defined as expanded if absent before sensitization and observed at least eight times at the 2-week time point. The raw public data were reprocessed by TCRdb itself: fastp quality trimming at Q25, MiXCR clonotype calling, in-frame beta chains only. Rows are unified per CDR3 protein, each entry keeping the most common DNA and genes. TCRdb's processing, not the authors' own work, is the source of the V and J calls. The sample yields about 110,000 distinct CDR3 sequences; roughly a tenth were counted once. Around 3% of the sample is taken by the ten largest.

The germline V gene yields SGHDN for CDR1 and FVKESK for CDR2. V loses 1 base, J loses 5 bases, and the germline ends lie 12 bases apart. The CDR3 goes from the cysteine to the phenylalanine over 15 residues. The retained sequence is limited to the CDR3, 45 bases, with the frame set at the first base. Ten or more counts support this clonotype. Its antigen is still unknown. No much larger clonotype is one base removed from it; base qualities were not supplied. The sample's time point label is to be understood as: patch test 2, 6 weeks after DPC sensitization. The treatment or condition label for this specimen denotes: therapeutic diphenylcyclopropenone sensitization with weekly scalp DPC. At every patch-test visit, the blood draw took place before the patch test was put on. To be eligible, patients had to be aged 18 to 70, diagnosed with alopecia and judged suitable for DPC therapy, while pregnant patients were excluded. Total RNA was extracted from unfractionated whole blood that had been collected in Tempus Blood RNA tubes.

The receptor chain draws on TRBV14 and TRBJ2-1; TRBD1 is a weak D gene call, 5 bases matching. This TCR derives from a woman between 40 and 50 years old with alopecia areata. Some clones in this sample may be carry-over from other donors' samples. Sequenced here: whole blood, sampled in connection with sensitization to the hapten diphenylcyclopropenone (DPC). The nucleotides are TGTGCCAGCAGCCAAGTGAGACGACAGAACAATGAGCAGTTCTTC. This translates into CASSQVRRQNNEQFF.